Described below is a single T cell receptor beta chain sequence and its context. The antigen remains undetermined. This entry belongs to a study of healthy donors' naive CD4 and CD8 T cells. The length of the CDR3 is 14 residues. Germline V gene lookup returns CDR1 SQVTM and CDR2 ANQGSEA. V lost 3 bases to trimming and J lost 4 bases; unmatched junction nucleotides: 6. Overall study findings and caveats: Negatively charged CDR3s marked CD8+ lineage; positively charged CDR3s marked CD4+ lineage. CDR3 charge plus V and J genes appeared to account for about an eighth of CD4/CD8 variance. Most V and J genes were reportedly biased between naive CD4+ and CD8+ cells.

TCR libraries were built from 450 to 650 ng of total RNA by linear amplification. TCRdb reprocessed the reads via MiXCR and lists one record per CDR3 protein. The sample yields around 180,000 distinct CDR3 sequences, 65% to 75% seen once. The specimen was naive CD4+ and CD8+ T cells sorted from blood, pooled from several donors. This clonotype originated in a pool of human donors in good health; the sample pools cells from several healthy donors. The J gene is TRBJ2-1, the V gene TRBV29-1; 7 positions agree with TRBD2. The CDR3 protein is CSVEGGSLYNEQFF. The CDR3 coding sequence is TGCAGCGTTGAGGGCGGGAGTTTGTACAATGAGCAGTTCTTC.